The next 31 T cell receptor beta chains were all read from a single sample in a study of blood T cell repertoires in COVID-19. The assay was immunoSEQ multiplex PCR, and TCRdb's table has in-frame clones only and misses some. The sample records fewer than 450,000 clones, 90% being singletons. Input material: PBMCs or T cells enriched from blood (not recorded which). Source of these receptors: a man aged 18-30 years who had recovered from COVID-19.

V usage is TRBV18 and J usage is TRBJ1-1; D call uncertain. CDR1 KGHSH and CDR2 LQKENI come from the germline V gene. V gave up 5 bases and J gave up 0 bases, with 7 bases separating them. The CDR3 is 13 residues long. The CDR3 here is CASSGTMNTEAFF. CDR3 DNA: TGTGCCAGCTCAGGTACTATGAACACTGAAGCTTTCTTT.

The rearrangement joins TRBV5-6 to TRBJ2-1, with a weak D call TRBD2 (5 bases). The V gene lost 7 bases and the J gene lost 0 bases, with 14 bases spanning the gap. Per germline, CDR1 SGHDT and CDR2 YYEEEE. There are 15 residues in the CDR3. CDR3 sequence (DNA): TGTGCCAGCCGGACGCGGGCCCACTCCTACAATGAGCAGTTCTTC. Translating it yields CASRTRAHSYNEQFF.

The V gene is TRBV15, the J gene TRBJ2-5, with a possible D match to TRBD2 (5 bases). Germline values: CDR1 LNHNV, CDR2 YYDKDF (reference sequence). Trimming took 0 bases from V and 5 from J, leaving 22 bases between them. The CDR3 covers 18 residues. In DNA, the CDR3 is TGTGCCACCAGCAGAGATCAATGGCGAACCTCTCCGGGGGAGACCCAGTACTTC. As protein: CATSRDQWRTSPGETQYF.

Only one count was recorded for this clone. The V call is TRBV11-3, the J call TRBJ2-3, with a possible D match to TRBD1 (6 bases). V lost 2 bases and J 0 bases, leaving 9 bases between the germline ends. CDR1 is SGHNT and CDR2 is YENEEA in the germline V gene. The CDR3 is 15 amino acids. The CDR3 DNA is TGTGCCAGCAGCTTATTTAGGGGGAGCACAGATACGCAGTATTTT. This translates into CASSLFRGSTDTQYF.

This sequence joins TRBV6-5 and TRBJ2-7; 9 positions match TRBD1. The CDR3 totals 15 residues. V was pared by 5 bases and J by 7 bases, with 12 bases of the junction left unmatched. Germline CDR1 reads MNHEY; CDR2 reads SVGAGI. In nucleotides, the CDR3 is TGTGCCAGCAGTCCGACAGGGGGGACTGAGAGGGAGCAGTACTTC. Amino acid sequence: CASSPTGGTEREQYF.

V usage is TRBV28 and J usage is TRBJ2-4; D is ambiguous. Trimming removed 8 bases from V and 1 base from J, with 12 bases in between. The germline gives CDR1 MDHEN, CDR2 SYDVKM. The CDR3 consists of 14 residues. The CDR3 loop reads CASGAARAKNIQYF. The CDR3, as DNA: TGTGCCAGCGGTGCGGCTCGGGCCAAAAACATTCAGTACTTC.

With regard to this clone: The identical CDR3 is also encoded by other nucleotide sequences in the sample. CDR3 DNA sequence: TGCGCCAGCAGCCAAGGCGTAAACACTGAAGCTTTCTTT. It translates to CASSQGVNTEAFF. The rearrangement links TRBV4-1 to TRBJ1-1; no firm D call. The germline gives CDR1 MGHRA, CDR2 YSYEKL. This CDR3 has 13 amino acids. With 1 base removed from V and 2 bases from J, the gap between germline ends came to 5 bases.

This chain connects TRBV27 to TRBJ2-1; 9 nucleotides agree with TRBD1. Germline lookup yields CDR1 MNHEY and CDR2 SMNVEV (reference sequence). The J segment lost 7 bases and the V segment lost 6 bases, leaving 10 bases of the junction unmatched. The length of the CDR3 is 15 residues. In DNA form, the CDR3 reads TGTGCCAGCAGACGACCGGGACAGGGATCGAATGAGCAGTTCTTC. Translating it yields CASRRPGQGSNEQFF.

The chain has TRBV7-2 and TRBJ1-1; weak D call: TRBD1 (5 bases). V was clipped by 2 bases and J by 0 bases, with 16 bases between them. The CDR3 extends over 17 amino acids. Germline V gene lookup returns CDR1 SGHTA and CDR2 FQGNSA. Here the CDR3 DNA reads TGTGCCAGCAGCTTATTTGGGGCGGCCCGCTTGAACACTGAAGCTTTCTTT. It encodes CASSLFGAARLNTEAFF. Using reference TRBV7-2 and TRBJ1-1 for the parts outside the CDR3, the full variable domain is GAGVSQSPSNKVTEKGKDVELRCDPISGHTALYWYRQSLGQGLEFLIYFQGNSAPDKSGLPSDRFSAERTGGSVSTLTIQRTQQEDSAVYLCASSLFGAARLNTEAFFGQGTRLTVV.

The V gene is TRBV28, the J gene TRBJ2-1; 7 positions match TRBD2. Trimming removed 3 bases from V and 1 base from J; junction bases left unmatched: 3. Per the germline V gene, CDR1 is MDHEN and CDR2 is SYDVKM. The CDR3 is 15 amino acids. CDR3 protein: CASSLRERSYNEQFF. The DNA of the CDR3 is TGTGCCAGCAGTTTGCGGGAGCGGTCCTACAATGAGCAGTTCTTC.

V gene TRBV29-1 combines with J gene TRBJ1-5; TRBD1 matches at 8 bases. The CDR3 is made up of 15 amino acids. J gave up 3 bases and V 6 bases, and 10 bases lay outside the gene matches. CDR1 SQVTM and CDR2 ANQGSEA come from the germline V gene. Here the CDR3 reads CSVSAGGEVNQPQHF. The CDR3, as DNA: TGCAGCGTATCTGCAGGGGGCGAGGTCAATCAGCCCCAGCATTTT.

The V gene is TRBV2, the J gene TRBJ1-4; D may be TRBD1 (5 bases). Germline V CDR1 and CDR2: SNHLY, FYNNEI. Trimming removed 4 bases from V and 3 bases from J, with 15 bases in between. This CDR3 spans 16 amino acids. In nucleotides, the CDR3 is TGTGCCAGCAGTGCCCCCCTCAGGGAGGCTAATGAAAAACTGTTTTTT. This encodes CASSAPLREANEKLFF.

V is TRBV5-1 and J is TRBJ1-1; perhaps TRBD1 as D (6 bases). This CDR3 comprises 13 residues. Trimming took 5 bases from V and 4 from J, leaving 12 bases between them. Germline V lookup: CDR1 SGHRS, CDR2 YFSETQ. DNA for the CDR3: TGCGCCAGCAGACAGGGTGGTGGCACTGAAGCTTTCTTT. Amino acids: CASRQGGGTEAFF.

CDR3 region: CASRPVWAVDEQFF. The CDR3 DNA follows: TGCGCCAGCAGACCGGTTTGGGCTGTCGATGAGCAGTTCTTC. The V gene is TRBV5-1, the J gene TRBJ2-1, with unresolved D. The V and J ends lost 5 bases and 8 bases respectively, with 17 bases between them. There are 14 residues in the CDR3. Germline loops: CDR1 SGHRS, CDR2 YFSETQ.

V usage is TRBV12-5 and J usage is TRBJ2-2; D is uncertain. The CDR3 covers 13 residues. Deletions cut 2 bases from V and 4 bases from J, with 5 bases between. CDR1 and CDR2 (germline): LGHNT, FRNRAP. Here the CDR3 DNA reads TGTGCTAGTGGTTTGAAAGCCACCGGGGAGCTGTTTTTT. As protein: CASGLKATGELFF.

This chain uses TRBV24-1 with TRBJ1-5, with D possibly TRBD1 on 5 matching bases. V lost 3 bases and J 4 bases, leaving 15 bases between the germline ends. The CDR3 contains 16 residues. Looked up from germline, CDR1 is KGHDR and CDR2 is SFDVKD. The CDR3 DNA is TGTGCCACCAGTGATCCCCTTCAGGGAAGGAATCAGCCCCAGCATTTT. It translates to CATSDPLQGRNQPQHF.

This chain links TRBV2 with TRBJ1-1, with D perhaps TRBD1 (5 bases). V lost 8 bases to trimming and J lost 0 bases, with 10 bases between them. This CDR3 region has 13 residues. Looked up from germline, CDR1 is SNHLY and CDR2 is FYNNEI. The CDR3 reads CASSGILNTEAFF. DNA of the CDR3: TGTGCCAGCTCAGGGATACTGAACACTGAAGCTTTCTTT.

The chain recombines TRBV10-3 with TRBJ1-5, with TRBD1 matching 7 bases. V was clipped by 5 bases and J by 7 bases; unmatched bases: 8. CDR1 and CDR2 from the germline V gene are ENHRY and SYGVKD. CDR3 length: 14 residues. This CDR3 is CAISISGTDQPQHF. CDR3 coding DNA: TGTGCCATCAGTATTTCCGGGACAGACCAGCCCCAGCATTTT.

V gene TRBV7-9 combines with J gene TRBJ1-3; tentative D call: TRBD1 (5 bases). Germline lookup yields CDR1 SEHNR and CDR2 FQNEAQ (reference sequence). CDR3 length: 15 residues. V lost 6 bases, J lost 0 bases, and 12 bases lay in between. CDR3 DNA sequence: TGTGCCAGCAGGGAAGGGGCGGACTCTGGAAACACCATATATTTT. Translated, it gives CASREGADSGNTIYF.

V and J are TRBV12-3 or TRBV12-4 and TRBJ2-1, with no clear D. The ends were cut back, 6 bases at V and 4 bases at J, with 10 bases in the middle. This CDR3 spans 13 amino acids. The CDR3: CASSGFLYNEQFF. The CDR3 DNA follows: TGTGCCAGCAGCGGGTTCCTGTACAATGAGCAGTTCTTC.

This clone has more than one count but fewer than ten. The chain uses TRBV19 and TRBJ1-2; TRBD1 matches at 10 bases. The CDR3 runs 16 residues. Losses at the gene ends were 10 bases for V and 2 bases for J; bases not matched to a gene: 13. Germline loops: CDR1 LNHDA, CDR2 SQIVND (reference sequence). The CDR3 DNA reads as TGTGCCACCCGACCCCTCGGGACAGGGGAGAACTATGGCTACACCTTC. Translated: CATRPLGTGENYGYTF. Using reference TRBV19 and TRBJ1-2 for the parts outside the CDR3, the full variable domain is DGGITQSPKYLFRKEGQNVTLSCEQNLNHDAMYWYRQDPGQGLRLIYYSQIVNDFQKGDIAEGYSVSREKKESFPLTVTSAQKNPTAFYLCATRPLGTGENYGYTFGSGTRLTVV.

V and J are TRBV9 and TRBJ2-1, with TRBD2 matching over 8 bases. CDR1 is SGDLS, CDR2 YYNGEE, per germline. V lost 0 bases and J lost 10; bases outside the gene matches: 6. The CDR3 contains 14 residues. CDR3 nucleotide sequence: TGTGCCAGCAGCGTAGTCGGACTAGCAAGGGAGCAGTTCTTC. Protein sequence: CASSVVGLAREQFF.

DNA of the CDR3: TGTGCCAGCAGTTCCCAAGACGGGAATCAGCCCCAGCATTTT. Translating it yields CASSSQDGNQPQHF. The rearrangement uses TRBV27 and TRBJ1-5; D remains unclear. Germline lookup yields CDR1 MNHEY and CDR2 SMNVEV (reference sequence). V lost 4 bases and J 4 bases, leaving 11 bases between the germline ends. This CDR3 spans 14 amino acids.

This clone has only one observation. V is TRBV20-1 and J is TRBJ2-5; 7 bases align to TRBD2. J was trimmed by 2 bases and V by 3 bases; bases with no gene match: 12. The germline V gene encodes CDR1 DFQATT and CDR2 SNEGSKA (reference sequence). The CDR3 length is 16 residues. CDR3 nucleotides: TGCAGTGCTAGTAGCGGGCCCTCAAGTCGTCAAGAGACCCAGTACTTC. It encodes CSASSGPSSRQETQYF.

On this clone itself: In the same sample, other DNA sequences code for this CDR3. The genes are TRBV3-1 (or the pseudogene TRBV3-2) and TRBJ1-1; the D is unclear. Germline lookup yields CDR1 LGHDT and CDR2 YNNKEL (reference sequence). V was trimmed by 1 base and J by 1 base, leaving 7 bases between them. The CDR3 loop spans 14 amino acids. The CDR3 coding sequence is TGTGCCAGCAGCCAAGTTGAGGGGAACACTGAAGCTTTCTTT. It yields the protein CASSQVEGNTEAFF.

This clone appeared a few times. CDR3 DNA sequence: TGTGCCAGCAGCCAAGTTACAGGGGGGCGTGATGGCTACACCTTC. This encodes CASSQVTGGRDGYTF. The V gene is TRBV14, the J gene TRBJ1-2, with 8 bases matching TRBD1. The junction had 7 bases not matched to a gene; V was cut back by 1 base and J by 6 bases. This CDR3 is built from 15 residues. Germline CDR1 and CDR2: SGHDN and FVKESK.

The CDR3 sequence: CASSLAVPNEQFF. The CDR3 DNA sequence: TGTGCCAGCTCCCTAGCGGTTCCCAATGAGCAGTTCTTC. V gene TRBV18 combines with J gene TRBJ2-1; 7 bases fit TRBD2. Germline CDR1 KGHSH, CDR2 LQKENI. CDR3 length: 13 residues. J was trimmed by 6 bases and V by 6 bases; bases with no gene match: 5.

The chain uses TRBV6-5 and TRBJ2-4; possibly TRBD2 for D (5 bases). Germline V CDR1 and CDR2: MNHEY, SVGAGI. This CDR3 region has 13 residues. V gave up 8 bases and J gave up 3 bases, with 11 bases separating them. The CDR3 protein is CASRGPDKNIQYF. CDR3 nucleotides: TGTGCCAGCCGGGGTCCGGACAAAAACATTCAGTACTTC.

The chain uses TRBV2 and TRBJ2-3, with D perhaps TRBD1 (6 bases). V lost 10 bases and J lost 4, with 18 bases in between. The CDR3 is 14 residues long. Germline CDR1 is SNHLY and CDR2 is FYNNEI. CDR3 region: CANNRDKGADTQYF. CDR3 coding DNA: TGTGCCAACAACCGGGACAAGGGCGCAGATACGCAGTATTTT. Full variable domain (outside the CDR3, taken from reference TRBV2 and TRBJ2-3): EPEVTQTPSHQVTQMGQEVILRCVPISNHLYFYWYRQILGQKVEFLVSFYNNEISEKSEIFDDQFSVERPDGSNFTLKIRSTKLEDSAMYFCANNRDKGADTQYFGPGTRLTVL.

This clone occurred once. The CDR3 loop is CSVQQGNNQPQHF. For the CDR3, the DNA is TGCAGCGTTCAGCAGGGTAATAATCAGCCCCAGCATTTT. The gene calls are TRBV29-1 and TRBJ1-5, with D tentatively TRBD1 (5 bases). Germline-derived CDR1 and CDR2 are SQVTM and ANQGSEA. This CDR3 is 13 amino acids long. V lost 5 bases and J 4 bases, leaving 12 bases between the germline ends.

The rearrangement joins TRBV28 to TRBJ2-1; maybe TRBD2 (6 bases). The CDR3 totals 12 residues. Between the trimmed V and J ends, which lost 8 bases and 9 bases, there was a span of 14 bases. Germline lookup yields CDR1 MDHEN and CDR2 SYDVKM. This chain's CDR3 is CASALASAEQFF. The CDR3, as DNA: TGTGCCAGCGCCCTAGCGAGTGCTGAGCAGTTCTTC.